This T cell receptor beta chain was retrieved from a study of OX40 agonist ivuxolimab in advanced cancers. About the study: Partial responses were achieved by three patients, of whom one had hepatocellular carcinoma and two had cutaneous melanoma. Findings and caveats of the study: Patients who responded partially at 0.1-3.0 mg/kg showed clonal expansion ranking among the lowest. At 0.1 to 3.0 mg/kg, clonal expansion of CD4+ and CD8+ blood T cells had occurred by week 6.

The CDR3 has 15 amino acids. From germline, CDR1 is MNHEY and CDR2 SVGAGI. The V end was cut by 8 bases, the J end by 0 bases, with 16 bases between. The investigators sampled blood at baseline, at cycle 4 day 1, and at cycle 7 day 1. Turning to this clone: The antigen remains undetermined.

TCRdb's copy holds only in-frame clones and misses some; the assay was immunoSEQ multiplex PCR. The repertoire holds 79,000 or so clones, approximately 85% seen once, with 0.61% in the top ten. The TCR was taken from an adult with an advanced solid tumor such as melanoma, head and neck, liver or kidney cancer. The genes are TRBV6-5 and TRBJ2-5; weak D call: TRBD1 (6 bases). The sample here was CD4+ or CD8+ T cells sorted from blood, taken in a trial of the OX40 agonist ivuxolimab. CDR3: CASGLWGHHQETQYF. The CDR3 coding sequence is TGTGCCAGCGGTCTTTGGGGACACCACCAAGAGACCCAGTACTTC.